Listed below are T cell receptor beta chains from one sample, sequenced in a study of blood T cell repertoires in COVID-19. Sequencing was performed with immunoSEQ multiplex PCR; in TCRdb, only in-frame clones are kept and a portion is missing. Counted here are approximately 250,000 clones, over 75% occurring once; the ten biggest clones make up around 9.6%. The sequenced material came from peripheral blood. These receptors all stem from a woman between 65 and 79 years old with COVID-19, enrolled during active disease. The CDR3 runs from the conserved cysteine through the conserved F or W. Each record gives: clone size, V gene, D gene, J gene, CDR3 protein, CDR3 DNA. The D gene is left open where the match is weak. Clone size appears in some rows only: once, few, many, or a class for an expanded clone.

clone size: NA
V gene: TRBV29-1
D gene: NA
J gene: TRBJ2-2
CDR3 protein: CSAGSQGGTGELFF
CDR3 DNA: TGCAGCGCGGGGAGCCAGGGGGGTACCGGGGAGCTGTTTTTT

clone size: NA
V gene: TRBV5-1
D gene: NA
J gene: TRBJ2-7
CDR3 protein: CASSRLEGDEQYF
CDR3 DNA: TGCGCCAGCAGTCGTTTGGAGGGCGACGAGCAGTACTTC

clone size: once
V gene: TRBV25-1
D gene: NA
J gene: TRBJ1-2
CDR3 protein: CASSEFVSPPNYGYTF
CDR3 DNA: TGTGCCAGCAGTGAATTTGTTAGTCCCCCTAACTATGGCTACACCTTC

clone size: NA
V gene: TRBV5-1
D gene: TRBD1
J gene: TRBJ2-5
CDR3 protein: CASSWVGGGETQYF
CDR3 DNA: TGCGCCAGCAGCTGGGTAGGGGGCGGAGAGACCCAGTACTTC

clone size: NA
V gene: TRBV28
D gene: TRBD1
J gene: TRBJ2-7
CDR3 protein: CASSLGGDRVPF
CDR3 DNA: TGTGCCAGCAGTTTAGGCGGGGACAGGGTTCCCTTC

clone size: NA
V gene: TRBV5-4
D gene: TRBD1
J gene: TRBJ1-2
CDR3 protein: CASSLGQGKVNYGYTF
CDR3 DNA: TGTGCCAGCAGCCTGGGACAGGGAAAGGTTAACTATGGCTACACCTTC

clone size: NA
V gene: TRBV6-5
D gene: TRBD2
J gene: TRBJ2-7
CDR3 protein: CASSMSRSGVYEQYF
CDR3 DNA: TGTGCCAGCAGTATGAGTAGGAGCGGGGTCTACGAGCAGTACTTC

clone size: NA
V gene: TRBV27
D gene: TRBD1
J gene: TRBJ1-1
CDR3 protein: CASSVMGQADQEEAFF
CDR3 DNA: TGTGCCAGCTCCGTTATGGGACAGGCGGACCAAGAGGAAGCTTTCTTT

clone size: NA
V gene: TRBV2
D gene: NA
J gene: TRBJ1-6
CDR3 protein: CASSEDGGRDSPLHF
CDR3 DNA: TGTGCCAGCAGTGAAGACGGGGGGCGCGATTCACCCCTCCACTTT

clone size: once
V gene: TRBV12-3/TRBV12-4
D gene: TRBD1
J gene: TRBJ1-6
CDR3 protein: CASRGQGNSPLHF
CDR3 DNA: TGTGCCAGCAGGGGACAGGGGAATTCACCCCTCCACTTT

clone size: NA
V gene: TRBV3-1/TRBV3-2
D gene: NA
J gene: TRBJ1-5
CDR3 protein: CASSSTSVSGSNQPQHF
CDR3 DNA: TGTGCCAGCAGCTCTACCTCCGTCTCAGGGAGCAATCAGCCCCAGCATTTT

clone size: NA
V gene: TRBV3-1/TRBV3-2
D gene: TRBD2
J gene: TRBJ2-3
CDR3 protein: CASRPTSGRSDTQYF
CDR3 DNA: TGTGCCAGCAGACCCACTAGCGGGAGAAGTGATACGCAGTATTTT

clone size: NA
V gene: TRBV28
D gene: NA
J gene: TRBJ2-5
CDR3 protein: CASSPPQAAEETQYF
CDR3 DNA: TGTGCCAGCAGCCCCCCACAGGCGGCCGAAGAGACCCAGTACTTC

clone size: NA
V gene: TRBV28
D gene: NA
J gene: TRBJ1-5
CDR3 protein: CASSVSTGRPQHF
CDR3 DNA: TGTGCCAGCAGTGTCTCCACAGGCAGGCCCCAGCATTTT

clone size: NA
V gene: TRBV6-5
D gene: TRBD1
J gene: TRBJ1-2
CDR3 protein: CASKTGNFYGYTF
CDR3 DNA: TGTGCCAGCAAGACAGGGAATTTCTATGGCTACACCTTC

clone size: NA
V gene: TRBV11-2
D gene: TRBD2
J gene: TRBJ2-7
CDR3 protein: CASSLVRTSGRKEYF
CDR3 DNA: TGTGCCAGCAGCTTAGTGAGGACTAGCGGGAGGAAGGAGTACTTC

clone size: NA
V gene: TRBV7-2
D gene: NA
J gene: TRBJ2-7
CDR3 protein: CASWRALGSYEQYF
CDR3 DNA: TGTGCCAGTTGGAGGGCCCTGGGTTCCTACGAGCAGTACTTC

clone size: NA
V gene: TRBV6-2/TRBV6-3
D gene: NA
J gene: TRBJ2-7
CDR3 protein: CASSYGSISYEQYF
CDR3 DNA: TGTGCCAGCAGTTACGGGAGTATAAGCTACGAGCAGTACTTC

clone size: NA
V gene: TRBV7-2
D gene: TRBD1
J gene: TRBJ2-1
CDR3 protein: CASSHQGQGRYNEQFF
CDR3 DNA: TGTGCCAGCAGCCACCAGGGACAGGGGCGCTACAATGAGCAGTTCTTC

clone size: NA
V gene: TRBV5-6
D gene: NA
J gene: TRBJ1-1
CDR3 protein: CASSRDSRSNTEAFF
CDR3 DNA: TGTGCCAGCAGCCGCGATTCCAGGTCTAACACTGAAGCTTTCTTT

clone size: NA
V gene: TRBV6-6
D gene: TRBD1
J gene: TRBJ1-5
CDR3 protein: CASSRPGQGVTQPQHF
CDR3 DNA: TGTGCCAGCAGCCGTCCGGGACAGGGGGTGACGCAGCCCCAGCATTTT

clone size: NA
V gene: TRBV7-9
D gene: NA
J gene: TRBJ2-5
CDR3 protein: CASSAGETQYF
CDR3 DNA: TGTGCCAGCAGCGCGGGAGAGACCCAGTACTTC

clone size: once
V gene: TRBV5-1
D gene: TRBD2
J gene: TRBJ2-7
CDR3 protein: CASSLDSGRSEQYF
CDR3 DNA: TGCGCCAGCAGCTTGGATAGCGGGAGGAGCGAGCAGTACTTC

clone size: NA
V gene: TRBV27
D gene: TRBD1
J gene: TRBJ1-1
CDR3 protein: CASSHPQTGGLLTEAFF
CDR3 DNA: TGTGCCAGCAGCCACCCTCAGACAGGGGGCCTGCTCACTGAAGCTTTCTTT

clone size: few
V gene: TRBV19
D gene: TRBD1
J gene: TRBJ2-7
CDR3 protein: CASRSNRGPYEQYF
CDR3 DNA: TGTGCCAGTAGGTCCAACAGGGGTCCCTACGAGCAGTACTTC

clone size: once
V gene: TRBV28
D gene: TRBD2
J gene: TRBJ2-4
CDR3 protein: CASRFEGTSGQGTKNIQYF
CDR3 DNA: TGTGCCAGCAGATTTGAAGGGACTAGCGGGCAAGGGACCAAAAACATTCAGTACTTC

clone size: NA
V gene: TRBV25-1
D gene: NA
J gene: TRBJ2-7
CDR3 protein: CASSPHNRDEQYF
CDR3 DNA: TGTGCCAGCAGTCCCCACAACAGGGACGAGCAGTACTTC

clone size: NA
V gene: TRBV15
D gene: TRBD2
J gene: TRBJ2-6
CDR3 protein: CATSRGRGLAGVGANVLTF
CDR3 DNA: TGTGCCACCAGCAGAGGTCGAGGACTAGCGGGAGTAGGGGCCAACGTCCTGACTTTC

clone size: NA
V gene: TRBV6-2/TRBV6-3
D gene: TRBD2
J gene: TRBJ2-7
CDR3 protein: CASSGLGDSYEQYF
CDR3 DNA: TGTGCCAGCAGTGGACTAGGGGACTCCTACGAGCAGTACTTC

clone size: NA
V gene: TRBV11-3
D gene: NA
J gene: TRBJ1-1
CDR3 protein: CASSSQRVAEAFF
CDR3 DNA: TGTGCCAGCAGCTCGCAACGGGTGGCTGAAGCTTTCTTT

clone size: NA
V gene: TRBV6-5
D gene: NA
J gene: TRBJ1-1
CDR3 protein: CASSYSAAVNTEAFF
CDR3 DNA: TGTGCCAGCAGTTACTCAGCGGCAGTGAACACTGAAGCTTTCTTT

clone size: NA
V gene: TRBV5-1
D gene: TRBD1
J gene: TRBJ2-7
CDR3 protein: CASSLGRDRGAYEQYF
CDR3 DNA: TGCGCCAGCAGCTTGGGCCGGGACAGGGGAGCCTACGAGCAGTACTTC

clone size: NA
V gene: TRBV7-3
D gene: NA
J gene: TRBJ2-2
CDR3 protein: CASRPTPNTGELFF
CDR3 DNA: TGTGCCAGCAGGCCGACTCCGAACACCGGGGAGCTGTTTTTT

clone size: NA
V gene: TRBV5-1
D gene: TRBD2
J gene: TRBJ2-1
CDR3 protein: CASSAGVGNEQFF
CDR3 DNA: TGCGCCAGCAGCGCGGGAGTAGGCAATGAGCAGTTCTTC

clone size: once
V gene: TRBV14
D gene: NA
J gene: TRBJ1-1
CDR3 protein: CASSQDMGQKAFF
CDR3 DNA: TGTGCCAGCAGCCAAGATATGGGACAAAAAGCTTTCTTT

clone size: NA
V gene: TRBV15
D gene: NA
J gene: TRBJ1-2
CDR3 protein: CATSRDPGLDYGYTF
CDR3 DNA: TGTGCCACCAGCAGAGATCCAGGTTTGGACTATGGCTACACCTTC

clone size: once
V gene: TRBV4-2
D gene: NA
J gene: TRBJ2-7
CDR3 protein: CASSQDLSRSYEQYF
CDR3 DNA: TGTGCCAGCAGCCAAGATTTAAGTAGATCCTACGAGCAGTACTTC

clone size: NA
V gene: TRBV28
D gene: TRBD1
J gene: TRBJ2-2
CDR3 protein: CASSFWDRVAGELFF
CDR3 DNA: TGTGCCAGCAGTTTTTGGGACAGGGTGGCCGGGGAGCTGTTTTTT

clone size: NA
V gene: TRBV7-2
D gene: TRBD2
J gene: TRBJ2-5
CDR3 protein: CASSLGLAGAETQYF
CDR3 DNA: TGTGCCAGCAGCTTAGGGCTAGCGGGAGCTGAGACCCAGTACTTC

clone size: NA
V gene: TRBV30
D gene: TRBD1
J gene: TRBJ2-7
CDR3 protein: CAWSVPGQGVNQYF
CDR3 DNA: TGTGCCTGGAGTGTACCGGGACAGGGGGTGAATCAGTACTTC

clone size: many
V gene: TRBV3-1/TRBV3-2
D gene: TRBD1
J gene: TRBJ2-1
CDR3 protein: CASSQTLTGQGSSYNEQFF
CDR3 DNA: TGTGCCAGCAGCCAAACCCTCACTGGACAGGGAAGCTCCTACAATGAGCAGTTCTTC

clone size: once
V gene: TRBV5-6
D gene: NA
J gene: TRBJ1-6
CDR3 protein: CASSLLRGNSPLHF
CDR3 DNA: TGTGCCAGCAGCTTGTTGAGGGGGAATTCACCCCTCCACTTT

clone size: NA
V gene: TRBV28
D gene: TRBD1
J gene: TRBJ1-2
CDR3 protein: CASSLYPTDRGHGYTF
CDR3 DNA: TGTGCCAGCAGTTTATATCCCACTGACAGGGGGCATGGCTACACCTTC

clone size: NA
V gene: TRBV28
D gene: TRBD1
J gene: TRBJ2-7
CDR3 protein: CASSLPGQGYEQYF
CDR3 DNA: TGTGCCAGCAGTTTACCCGGACAGGGCTACGAGCAGTACTTC

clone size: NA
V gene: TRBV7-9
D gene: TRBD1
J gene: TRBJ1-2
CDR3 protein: CASSLAHDRGHTF
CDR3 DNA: TGTGCCAGCAGCTTAGCCCACGACAGGGGGCACACCTTC

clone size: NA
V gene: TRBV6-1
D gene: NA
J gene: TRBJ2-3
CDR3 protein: CASSEVGGRSTDTQYF
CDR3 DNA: TGTGCCAGCAGTGAAGTGGGTGGGCGAAGCACAGATACGCAGTATTTT

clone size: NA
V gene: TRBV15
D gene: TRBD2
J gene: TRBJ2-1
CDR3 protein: CATSFGLAGVSSYNEQFF
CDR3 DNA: TGTGCCACCAGCTTTGGGCTAGCGGGAGTGAGCTCCTACAATGAGCAGTTCTTC

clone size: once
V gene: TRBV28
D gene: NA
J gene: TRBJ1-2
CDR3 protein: CASRLPGVYGYTF
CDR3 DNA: TGTGCCAGCAGGCTCCCGGGGGTTTATGGCTACACCTTC

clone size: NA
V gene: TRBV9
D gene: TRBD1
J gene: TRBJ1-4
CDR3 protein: CASSLGQGATNEKLFF
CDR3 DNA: TGTGCCAGCAGCCTAGGACAGGGGGCAACTAATGAAAAACTGTTTTTT

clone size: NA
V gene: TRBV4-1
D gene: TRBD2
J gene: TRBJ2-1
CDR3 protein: CASSQDRGTSDYNEQFF
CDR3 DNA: TGCGCCAGCAGCCAAGATAGGGGGACTAGCGACTACAATGAGCAGTTCTTC

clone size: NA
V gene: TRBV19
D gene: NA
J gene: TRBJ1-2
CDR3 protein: CASTYGRGYTF
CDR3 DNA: TGTGCCAGTACTTACGGGAGGGGCTACACCTTC

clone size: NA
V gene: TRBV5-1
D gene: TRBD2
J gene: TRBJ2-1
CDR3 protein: CASSLIGEGSYNEQFF
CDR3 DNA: TGCGCCAGCAGCTTGATCGGGGAGGGGTCCTACAATGAGCAGTTCTTC

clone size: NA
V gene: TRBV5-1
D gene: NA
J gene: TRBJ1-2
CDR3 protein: CASSKTAFEGYTF
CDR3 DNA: TGCGCCAGCAGCAAAACAGCCTTTGAGGGCTACACCTTC

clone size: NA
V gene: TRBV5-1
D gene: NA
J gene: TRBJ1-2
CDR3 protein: CASRSTGTGYGYTF
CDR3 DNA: TGCGCCAGCAGATCCACCGGAACAGGGTATGGCTACACCTTC

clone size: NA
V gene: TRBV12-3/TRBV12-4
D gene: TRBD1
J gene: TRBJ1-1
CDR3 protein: CASSRDRVTEAFF
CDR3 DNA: TGTGCCAGCAGTCGGGACAGGGTCACTGAAGCTTTCTTT

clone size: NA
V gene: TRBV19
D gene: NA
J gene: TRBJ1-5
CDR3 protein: CASSIKGRSNQPQHF
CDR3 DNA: TGTGCCAGTAGTATAAAAGGGAGGAGCAATCAGCCCCAGCATTTT

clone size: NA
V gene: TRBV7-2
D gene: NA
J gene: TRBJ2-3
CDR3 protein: CASSQVRTDTQYF
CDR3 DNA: TGTGCCAGCAGCCAGGTCCGCACAGATACGCAGTATTTT

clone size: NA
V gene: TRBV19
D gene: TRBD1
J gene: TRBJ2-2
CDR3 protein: CASSIGGTANTGELFF
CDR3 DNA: TGTGCCAGTAGTATCGGTGGGACAGCGAACACCGGGGAGCTGTTTTTT

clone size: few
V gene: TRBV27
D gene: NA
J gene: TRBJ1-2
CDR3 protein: CASSLSSGFYGYTF
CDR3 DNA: TGTGCCAGCAGTTTATCGTCGGGTTTCTATGGCTACACCTTC

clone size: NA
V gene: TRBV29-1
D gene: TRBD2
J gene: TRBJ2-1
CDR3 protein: CSGEAGVGNEQFF
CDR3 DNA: TGCAGCGGGGAAGCGGGAGTGGGGAATGAGCAGTTCTTC